This entry is about one T cell receptor (beta chain). Germline CDR1 reads SNHLY; CDR2 reads FYNNEI. CDR3 length: 15 amino acids. The V end lost 8 bases, the J end lost 3 bases, and 19 bases lay between the germline ends. This sample's TCRbeta library carried unique molecular identifier barcodes. TCRdb redid the calling of the PCR reads with MiXCR, one entry per CDR3 protein. The table shows about a million distinct CDR3 sequences, with about 26% occurring only once. This sample is part of a study of T-cell reconstitution after alpha-beta-depleted transplantation in children. The sequences come from PBMCs, mostly from graft donor cells, collected 360 days after TCRalphabeta/CD19-depleted stem cell transplant. V gene TRBV2 combines with J gene TRBJ1-1; D unresolved. The receptor was isolated from a boy younger than two who had a stem cell transplant for SCID, so the T cells may come from the graft donor. CDR3 sequence (DNA): TGTGCCAGCCTTACTCGGGGAGGGTGGGACACTGAAGCTTTCTTT. Translation gives CASLTRGGWDTEAFF.